Given below is one TCR beta chain in context. The record originates from a study of shared clonotypes between healthy human individuals. Only in-frame clones appear in the TCRdb table, and some are missing; sequencing was by immunoSEQ multiplex PCR. The data hold 470,000 or so clones, with 70% to 85% observed a single time. V dropped 6 bases and J dropped 4; count of bases not matched to a gene: 5. Germline V gene data show CDR1 as SGHVS and CDR2 as FNYEAQ. This CDR3 comprises 14 residues. Specimen: PBMCs. The receptor's source is a woman in her forties in good health. Some clones in this sample may be carry-over from other donors' samples. This chain connects TRBV7-6 to TRBJ2-2; 7 bases are shared with TRBD2. CDR3 in amino acids: CASRNREGTGELFF. The DNA for the CDR3 is TGTGCCAGCAGAAATAGGGAGGGCACCGGGGAGCTGTTTTTT.